Shown below are 16 T cell receptor beta chains from a single sample sequenced in a study of OX40 agonist ivuxolimab in advanced cancers. Profiling relied on immunoSEQ multiplex PCR, and the TCRdb table lists in-frame clones only, not all of them. The sample yields some 50,000 clones, 82% seen once. Source: CD4+ or CD8+ T cells sorted from blood, taken in a trial of the OX40 agonist ivuxolimab. The source of these receptors is an adult with an advanced solid tumor such as melanoma, head and neck, liver or kidney cancer.

This clone occurred a few times. The V call is TRBV5-4, the J call TRBJ2-7; D ambiguous. CDR3 length equals 14 residues. The germline gives CDR1 SGHNT, CDR2 YYREEE (reference sequence). V lost 1 base and J lost 0, with 8 bases in between. The CDR3 nucleotides are TGTGCCAGCAGCTTGCCCCAGAGCTCCTACGAGCAGTACTTC. It encodes CASSLPQSSYEQYF.

DNA for the CDR3: TGCGCCAGCAGCTACGGACAGGCTTCCTACGAGCAGTACTTC. It yields the protein CASSYGQASYEQYF. The chain uses TRBV5-1 and TRBJ2-7; TRBD1 aligns across 7 bases. This CDR3 comprises 14 residues. Trimming removed 3 bases from V and 1 base from J; junction bases left unmatched: 4. The germline gives CDR1 SGHRS, CDR2 YFSETQ. The full variable domain, in which reference TRBV5-1 and TRBJ2-7 provide the parts outside the CDR3, is KAGVTQTPRYLIKTRGQQVTLSCSPISGHRSVSWYQQTPGQGLQFLFEYFSETQRNKGNFPGRFSGRQFSNSRSEMNVSTLELGDSALYLCASSYGQASYEQYFGPGTRLTVT.

A remark on this clone: An end of the junction differs from the germline gene, which may be a read error. The chain recombines TRBV7-9 with TRBJ2-7; D ambiguous. Germline V gene lookup returns CDR1 SEHNR and CDR2 FQNEAQ (reference sequence). The CDR3 is made up of 14 amino acids. This chain's CDR3 is CASSFVGGSSEQYF. In nucleotides, the CDR3 is TGTGCCAGCAGCTTTGTGGGCGGCTCCTCCGAGCAGTACTTC.

The rearrangement uses TRBV5-1 and TRBJ1-6, with D hard to call. Trimming left V 4 bases short and J 7 bases short, with 18 bases between. The CDR3 totals 16 residues. Germline assignment: CDR1 SGHRS and CDR2 YFSETQ. CDR3 coding DNA: TGCGCCAGCAGCCCCCAGGCGGGGTCGCGGAATTCACCCCTCCACTTT. It codes for CASSPQAGSRNSPLHF.

The chain is built from TRBV6-5 and TRBJ1-1; perhaps TRBD1 as D (5 bases). CDR1 is MNHEY, CDR2 SVGAGI, per germline. CDR3 size: 14 residues. Trimming shortened V by 2 bases and J by 6 bases, and 13 bases separated the two germline ends. CDR3 bases: TGTGCCAGCAGTTACGTAGGGGCCAAGGCTGAAGCTTTCTTT. It encodes CASSYVGAKAEAFF.

The CDR3 coding sequence is TGTGCCACCGGTCCGGGGAAGGCTAATGAAAAACTGTTTTTT. Translating it yields CATGPGKANEKLFF. V and J are TRBV10-3 and TRBJ1-4; unclear D gene. Deletions cut 10 bases from V and 3 bases from J, with 15 bases between. Germline loops: CDR1 ENHRY, CDR2 SYGVKD. The CDR3 length is 14 residues.

This sequence joins TRBV7-3 and TRBJ2-1; D unresolved. The CDR3 loop spans 16 amino acids. CDR1 is SGHTA and CDR2 is FQGTGA in the germline V gene. Trimming pared 1 base from V and 0 bases from J, leaving 10 bases between. CDR3: CASSLIGRSSYNEQFF. DNA for the CDR3: TGTGCCAGCAGCTTAATCGGGCGAAGCTCCTACAATGAGCAGTTCTTC.

On this clone itself: At one boundary the junction diverges from the germline segment, which might be a read error. The chain recombines TRBV4-2 with TRBJ1-1, with D possibly being TRBD1 (5 bases). The CDR3 consists of 14 residues. CDR1 is LGHNA and CDR2 is YNFKEQ in the germline V gene. The CDR3 bases are TGTGCCAGCAGCCAAGGTAATATGGACACTGAAGCTCTCTTT. Protein: CASSQGNMDTEALF.

To note about this clone: One base away lies a much larger clone, so this may be a sequencing read error. Other DNA sequences in the sample encode the same CDR3. The chain has TRBV5-1 and TRBJ2-7; D is unresolved. V lost 3 bases to trimming and J lost 2 bases, with 9 bases between them. The CDR3 loop spans 13 amino acids. CDR1 and CDR2 (germline): SGHRS, YFSETQ. CDR3 nucleotides: TGCGCCAGCAGCTCGGACGGCGCCTACGAGCAGTACTTC. Encoded protein: CASSSDGAYEQYF.

The chain is built from TRBV4-3 and TRBJ2-1; TRBD2 matches at 8 bases. CDR1 and CDR2 from the germline V gene are LGHNA and YSLEER. J lost 5 bases, V lost 0 bases, and 6 bases had no gene match. The CDR3 contains 16 residues. DNA of the CDR3: TGCGCCAGCAGCCAAGAACCGAGCGGGGGAAACAATGAGCAGTTCTTC. Its protein product is CASSQEPSGGNNEQFF.

This clone has just a few counts. The chain has TRBV7-9 and TRBJ2-2, with D possibly matching TRBD1 (6 bases). Germline loops: CDR1 SEHNR, CDR2 FQNEAQ (reference sequence). The CDR3 totals 18 residues. With 0 bases removed from V and 2 bases from J, the gap between germline ends came to 16 bases. The CDR3 DNA follows: TGTGCCAGCAGCTTAGCGTTGGACAACAGGGACAACACCGGGGAGCTGTTTTTT. Translated, it gives CASSLALDNRDNTGELFF. Variable domain in full (rest from reference TRBV7-9 and TRBJ2-2): DTGVSQNPRHKITKRGQNVTFRCDPISEHNRLYWYRQTLGQGPEFLTYFQNEAQLEKSRLLSDRFSAERPKGSFSTLEIQRTEQGDSAMYLCASSLALDNRDNTGELFFGEGSRLTVL.

The CDR3 spells CASSHPSGGIDTQYF. The CDR3 DNA is TGTGCCAGCAGTCATCCTAGCGGGGGGATTGATACGCAGTATTTT. The chain employs TRBV25-1 and TRBJ2-3, with TRBD2 identical over 11 bases. The V and J ends lost 5 bases and 6 bases, in that order; junction bases with no gene match: 7. The germline CDR1 and CDR2 sequences are MGHDK and SYGVNS. The CDR3 has 15 residues.

The rearrangement uses TRBV10-2 and TRBJ1-5, with D perhaps matching TRBD1 (5 bases). The CDR3 runs 15 residues. With 2 bases removed from V and 5 bases from J, the gap between germline ends came to 13 bases. Germline CDR1 and CDR2: WSHSY and SAAADI. Written as DNA, the CDR3 is TGCGCCAGCAGTGAGCCCGGGACGGGCCATCAGCCCCAGCATTTT. It specifies CASSEPGTGHQPQHF.

This chain connects TRBV27 to TRBJ1-1; no clear D. Germline lookup yields CDR1 MNHEY and CDR2 SMNVEV (reference sequence). The ends were cut back, 2 bases at V and 3 bases at J, with 7 bases in the middle. The CDR3 is made up of 13 amino acids. CDR3 in amino acids: CASSLRDDTEAFF. The CDR3 DNA sequence: TGTGCCAGCAGTTTAAGGGATGACACTGAAGCTTTCTTT.

The CDR3 loop is CASKNRGAGNTIYF. CDR3 sequence (DNA): TGTGCCAGCAAAAACAGGGGTGCTGGAAACACCATATATTTT. V gene TRBV21-1 combines with J gene TRBJ1-3; TRBD1 reflects the table's D call only, with no check against the DNA. TRBV21-1 is tagged as a pseudogene. CDR3 size: 14 residues.

By its share, this clone is medium-sized (0.01 to 0.1%). The chain has TRBV19 and TRBJ1-5; D gene unclear. The germline gives CDR1 LNHDA, CDR2 SQIVND (reference sequence). V lost 9 bases and J 4 bases, leaving 10 bases between the germline ends. The CDR3 contains 12 residues. Here the CDR3 DNA reads TGTGCCAGCGGAGCCATTAATCAGCCCCAGCATTTT. Its translation is CASGAINQPQHF.